The present TCR beta chain was sequenced within a study of blood T cell repertoires in COVID-19. Across the study: Both acute and convalescent COVID-19 samples were obtained from the United States, Italy and Spain. T cells, B-cell-depleted T cells, or PBMCs provided the cDNA or gDNA that served as material.

The method was immunoSEQ multiplex PCR; TCRdb's version includes in-frame clones alone and lacks a portion of them. The top ten clones hold more than 5% of a sample with roughly 170,000 clones, 70% to 90% of them seen once. The sample holds a few counts of this clone. V was cut by 4 bases and J by 8 bases, with 13 bases left in between. Germline V gene lookup returns CDR1 SNHLY and CDR2 FYNNEI. The CDR3 loop spans 13 amino acids. The rearrangement uses TRBV2 and TRBJ2-3; possibly TRBD1 for D (6 bases). The receptor was derived from a woman in her 50s with COVID-19, enrolled during active disease. Sequencing was performed on peripheral blood. CDR3 sequence reads: CASSASGVGTQYF. The CDR3 DNA follows: TGTGCCAGCAGTGCCTCAGGGGTGGGTACGCAGTATTTT.